This is a list of T cell receptor beta chains from one sample in a study of T cells in Graves' hyperthyroidism and ophthalmopathy. TCRdb recomputed calls from the multiplex PCR reads with MiXCR, one row per CDR3 protein. The data contain hundreds of thousands of distinct CDR3 sequences, approximately 15% of them seen just once; the ten biggest clones take up 2.5% to 4%. Sequenced material: blood. These receptors all come from a woman in her 40s with Graves' ophthalmopathy. Each CDR3 is given with its conserved first and last residue.

j_gene: TRBJ2-7
v_gene: TRBV5-5
CDR3aa: CASSLTGGAPYEQYF

j_gene: TRBJ1-2
v_gene: TRBV28
CDR3aa: CASSFPLGDSYGYTF

j_gene: TRBJ2-7
v_gene: TRBV6-5
CDR3aa: CASSYSEGTGVYEQYF

j_gene: TRBJ2-7
v_gene: TRBV6-1
CDR3aa: CASSEGGGFSSPSSYEQYF

j_gene: TRBJ1-1
v_gene: TRBV6-1
CDR3aa: CASMFGGGSTEAFF

j_gene: TRBJ2-2
v_gene: TRBV11-2
CDR3aa: CASSALANTGELFF

j_gene: TRBJ2-7
v_gene: TRBV10-3
CDR3aa: CAISGIAGGLSYEQYF

j_gene: TRBJ2-1
v_gene: TRBV24-1
CDR3aa: CASLAGGTYNEQFF

j_gene: TRBJ1-1
v_gene: TRBV5-1
CDR3aa: CASSFARMNTEAFF

j_gene: TRBJ1-1
v_gene: TRBV12-3/TRBV12-4
CDR3aa: CASSQQEMNTEAFF

j_gene: TRBJ2-1
v_gene: TRBV6-5
CDR3aa: CASSYSKQSSYNEQFF

j_gene: TRBJ2-5
v_gene: TRBV7-2
CDR3aa: CASSQSGSRETQYF

j_gene: TRBJ2-6
v_gene: TRBV4-1
CDR3aa: CASSRWTGMSGANVLTF

j_gene: TRBJ1-2
v_gene: TRBV28
CDR3aa: CASLLQGSGYTF

j_gene: TRBJ1-1
v_gene: TRBV18
CDR3aa: CASSPDIGGGTEAFF

j_gene: TRBJ1-1
v_gene: TRBV5-8
CDR3aa: CASSLRGAVNTEAFF

j_gene: TRBJ2-2
v_gene: TRBV12-3/TRBV12-4
CDR3aa: CASRGLRTGELFF

j_gene: TRBJ2-2
v_gene: TRBV5-1
CDR3aa: CASSLGLLAGANTGELFF

j_gene: TRBJ2-1
v_gene: TRBV7-9
CDR3aa: CASSLTGLAPNEQFF

j_gene: TRBJ1-3
v_gene: TRBV12-3/TRBV12-4
CDR3aa: CASSFYSVSGNTIYF

j_gene: TRBJ2-5
v_gene: TRBV11-3
CDR3aa: CASSLQGVGETQYF

j_gene: TRBJ1-4
v_gene: TRBV6-1
CDR3aa: CASSATSLGKLFF

j_gene: TRBJ2-3
v_gene: TRBV5-1
CDR3aa: CASSSSGRARTADTQYF

j_gene: TRBJ2-1
v_gene: TRBV5-1
CDR3aa: CASGGDGTSGRGKFF

j_gene: TRBJ2-2
v_gene: TRBV20-1
CDR3aa: CSARGTSFPGELFF

j_gene: TRBJ1-5
v_gene: TRBV28
CDR3aa: CTSSPTGGNQPQHF

j_gene: TRBJ2-5
v_gene: TRBV6-9
CDR3aa: CASSSHTDRAQETQYF

j_gene: TRBJ2-7
v_gene: TRBV20-1
CDR3aa: CSATRDSDSYEQYF

j_gene: TRBJ2-2
v_gene: TRBV3-1
CDR3aa: CASSRREANTGELFF

j_gene: TRBJ2-1
v_gene: TRBV7-9
CDR3aa: CASSPTTRADNEQFF